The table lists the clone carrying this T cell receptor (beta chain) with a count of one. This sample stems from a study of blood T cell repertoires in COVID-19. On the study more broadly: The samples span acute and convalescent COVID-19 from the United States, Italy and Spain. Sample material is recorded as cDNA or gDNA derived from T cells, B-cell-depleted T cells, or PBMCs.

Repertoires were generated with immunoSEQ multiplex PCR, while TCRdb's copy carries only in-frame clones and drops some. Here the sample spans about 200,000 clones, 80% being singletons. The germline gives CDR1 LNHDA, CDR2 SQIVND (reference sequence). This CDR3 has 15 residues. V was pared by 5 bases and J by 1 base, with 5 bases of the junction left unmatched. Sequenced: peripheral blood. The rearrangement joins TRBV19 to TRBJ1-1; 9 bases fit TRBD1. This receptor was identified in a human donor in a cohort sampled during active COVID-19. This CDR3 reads CASSSQGAWNTEAFF. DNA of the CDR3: TGTGCCAGTAGTTCACAGGGGGCTTGGAACACTGAAGCTTTCTTT.